This T cell receptor (beta chain) was obtained from a study of blood T cell repertoires in COVID-19. Study-wide background: Material from acute and convalescent COVID-19 was sourced from the United States, Italy and Spain.

Original data processing: Estimated nucleated cell counts came from reference gene primer amplification. Sequenced by immunoSEQ multiplex PCR; TCRdb stores in-frame clones only, minus some. That table furnishes V, J and clone size, whereas the DNA furnished D and trimming. The sample records roughly 79,000 clones, around 80% being singletons. Germline CDR1 LGHDT, CDR2 YNNKEL (reference sequence). The CDR3 has 15 amino acids. V lost 4 bases and J lost 3; bases outside the gene matches: 2. The chain carries TRBV3-1 (or the pseudogene TRBV3-2) and TRBJ2-7; 14 bases line up with TRBD2. Sample: peripheral blood. The source is a man aged 55 to 70 with active or convalescent COVID-19. The CDR3 DNA reads as TGTGCCAGCAGCCTGGGACTAGCGGGGGTCTACGAGCAGTACTTC. Amino acid sequence: CASSLGLAGVYEQYF.